The next 25 T cell receptor beta chains were all read from a single sample in a study of OX40 agonist ivuxolimab in advanced cancers. Generated by immunoSEQ multiplex PCR, the TCRdb table keeps only in-frame clones and is missing some. Of tens of thousands of clones in the sample, roughly 80% were seen once. This specimen consisted of CD4+ or CD8+ T cells sorted from blood, obtained in a trial of the OX40 agonist ivuxolimab. The source is an adult with an advanced solid tumor such as melanoma, head and neck, liver or kidney cancer.

V and J are TRBV19 and TRBJ2-7; 7 bases align to TRBD1. The CDR3 runs to 14 residues. The ends lost 3 bases at V and 1 base at J; junction bases unmatched: 3. Germline V gene sequence: CDR1 LNHDA, CDR2 SQIVND (reference sequence). CDR3 nucleotides: TGTGCCAGTAGTATCCTGGGACAGTCCTACGAGCAGTACTTC. Its translation is CASSILGQSYEQYF.

The V and J genes are TRBV6-1 and TRBJ2-7; 10 positions agree with TRBD1. Unmatched junction bases numbered 7, after V lost 5 bases and J lost 3 bases. There are 15 residues in the CDR3. CDR1 MNHNS and CDR2 SASEGT come from the germline V gene. The CDR3 spells CASSPLTGGNYEQYF. The DNA for the CDR3 is TGTGCCAGCAGTCCCCTGACAGGGGGCAACTACGAGCAGTACTTC.

V is TRBV9 and J is TRBJ2-6; D is ambiguous. Trimming pared 0 bases from V and 2 bases from J, leaving 9 bases between. Per the germline V gene, CDR1 is SGDLS and CDR2 is YYNGEE. CDR3 length: 16 residues. The CDR3 region has the DNA TGTGCCAGCAGCGTAGCTTTTGCGGCTGGGGCCAACGTCCTGACTTTC. Its protein product is CASSVAFAAGANVLTF.

The CDR3 protein is CASSQAPRRQETQYF. For the CDR3, the DNA is TGCGCCAGCAGCCAAGCACCCAGGAGACAAGAGACCCAGTACTTC. This chain connects TRBV4-1 to TRBJ2-5; D remains unclear. V was pared by 1 base and J by 2 bases, with 11 bases between. The germline V gene has CDR1 MGHRA and CDR2 YSYEKL. CDR3 length: 15 residues.

The CDR3 nucleotides read TGTGCCAGCAGAGTTAGCCCCACCACGGCCACTCCCTACGAGCAGTACTTC. Translated, it gives CASRVSPTTATPYEQYF. V usage is TRBV7-8 and J usage is TRBJ2-7, with D unresolved. The CDR3 is made up of 17 amino acids. Germline assignment: CDR1 SGHVS and CDR2 FQNEAQ. V lost 6 bases and J 2 bases, leaving 23 bases between the germline ends.

In the case of this clone: Different DNA sequences within this sample yield the same CDR3. The chain combines TRBV11-2 with TRBJ2-6, with TRBD1 as a possible D gene (6 bases). CDR1 SGHAT and CDR2 FQNNGV come from the germline V gene. This CDR3 comprises 17 residues. V dropped 0 bases and J dropped 4 bases, with 13 bases sitting between them. The CDR3 loop is CASSLDQWGRGANVLTF. CDR3 in DNA: TGTGCCAGCAGCTTAGATCAGTGGGGGCGAGGGGCCAACGTCCTGACTTTC. The complete variable domain, with remaining parts taken from reference TRBV11-2 and TRBJ2-6, reads EAGVAQSPRYKIIEKRQSVAFWCNPISGHATLYWYQQILGQGPKLLIQFQNNGVVDDSQLPKDRFSAERLKGVDSTLKIQPAKLEDSAVYLCASSLDQWGRGANVLTFGAGSRLTVL.

The chain recombines TRBV25-1 with TRBJ2-6; D not certain. CDR3 length equals 13 residues. Trimming removed 6 bases from V and 1 base from J, with 4 bases in between. Looked up from germline, CDR1 is MGHDK and CDR2 is SYGVNS. The CDR3 protein is CASRDSGANVLTF. The CDR3 DNA reads TGTGCCAGCAGGGATTCTGGGGCCAACGTCCTGACTTTC.

The chain is built from TRBV28 and TRBJ2-2, with D possibly TRBD1 on 6 matching bases. Trimming cost V 5 bases and J 0 bases, with 10 bases left between them. The CDR3 sequence is 15 residues long. Germline values: CDR1 MDHEN, CDR2 SYDVKM. CDR3 region: CASSTGRTNTGELFF. DNA of the CDR3: TGTGCCAGCAGTACAGGGAGAACGAACACCGGGGAGCTGTTTTTT. Drawing the rest from reference TRBV28 and TRBJ2-2, the complete variable domain is DVKVTQSSRYLVKRTGEKVFLECVQDMDHENMFWYRQDPGLGLRLIYFSYDVKMKEKGDIPEGYSVSREKKERFSLILESASTNQTSMYLCASSTGRTNTGELFFGEGSRLTVL.

The chain couples TRBV6-1 to TRBJ2-7; 7 positions agree with TRBD2. After removal of 4 bases from V and 2 bases from J, the junction contained 5 bases not matched to a gene. CDR3 length: 14 residues. CDR1 and CDR2 (germline): MNHNS, SASEGT. For the CDR3, the DNA is TGTGCCAGCAGTGGATCGGGGGGACCCTACGAGCAGTACTTC. Protein product: CASSGSGGPYEQYF.

The rearrangement joins TRBV7-3 to TRBJ1-1; D is perhaps TRBD1 (5 bases). The CDR3 spans 18 residues. V lost 3 bases and J 0 bases, leaving 20 bases between the germline ends. The germline V gene has CDR1 SGHTA and CDR2 FQGTGA. In nucleotides, the CDR3 is TGTGCCAGCAGCTTCGGCAAAGGGGCCCTTATTTTGAACACTGAAGCTTTCTTT. It translates to CASSFGKGALILNTEAFF.

The chain recombines TRBV11-2 with TRBJ2-5; D remains ambiguous. The CDR3 covers 13 residues. V gave up 2 bases and J gave up 6 bases, with 10 bases separating them. Germline CDR1 SGHAT, CDR2 FQNNGV. The CDR3 DNA reads TGTGCCAGCAGCTTACTGGATGGGCAGACCCAGTACTTC. Amino acids: CASSLLDGQTQYF.

The genes are TRBV9 and TRBJ2-7, with D possibly being TRBD1 or TRBD2 (6 bases each). Per germline, CDR1 SGDLS and CDR2 YYNGEE. The CDR3 spans 14 residues. Trimming took off 0 bases at V and 4 bases at J, with 11 bases between the two ends. DNA of the CDR3: TGTGCCAGCAGCGTAGTTGAAGGGGGGTACGAGCAGTACTTC. The encoded protein is CASSVVEGGYEQYF.

The chain has TRBV10-2 and TRBJ2-5, with 12 bases matching TRBD1. V lost 6 bases, J lost 5 bases, and 10 bases stayed unmatched. Germline V gene sequence: CDR1 WSHSY, CDR2 SAAADI. The CDR3 loop spans 16 amino acids. The CDR3 loop is CASRGTGGGVVETQYF. CDR3 coding DNA: TGCGCCAGCAGAGGGACAGGGGGCGGGGTGGTGGAGACCCAGTACTTC.

This rearrangement joins TRBV7-8 to TRBJ1-1; D remains ambiguous. The CDR3 totals 14 residues. Germline CDR1 reads SGHVS; CDR2 reads FQNEAQ. V dropped 4 bases and J dropped 1 base, with 10 bases sitting between them. The CDR3 sequence is CASSYSPRNTEAFF. The CDR3 bases are TGTGCCAGCAGCTACAGCCCGAGGAACACTGAAGCTTTCTTT.

The V gene is TRBV7-2, the J gene TRBJ2-3; 8 bases fit TRBD2. Trimming cost V 2 bases and J 3 bases; bases outside gene matches: 10. CDR1 and CDR2 from the germline V gene are SGHTA and FQGNSA. The CDR3 runs 17 residues. CDR3 nucleotide sequence: TGTGCCAGCAGCTTACGCGCCGGTTTAGCGGGGACAGATACGCAGTATTTT. Its translation is CASSLRAGLAGTDTQYF.

The rearrangement uses TRBV27 and TRBJ2-1; D perhaps matches TRBD2 (6 bases). The ends were cut back, 6 bases at V and 9 bases at J, with 24 bases in the middle. CDR3 length equals 16 residues. Germline V gene data show CDR1 as MNHEY and CDR2 as SMNVEV (reference sequence). CDR3 protein: CASRGGLLGSSGEQFF. The CDR3 DNA follows: TGTGCCAGCAGGGGGGGTCTATTGGGGAGTAGCGGTGAGCAGTTCTTC.

The rearrangement links TRBV19 to TRBJ1-6, with D tentatively TRBD1 (6 bases). The germline V and J ends were trimmed by 3 bases and 6 bases, with 9 bases remaining between them. CDR3 length equals 14 residues. The V gene's germline CDR1 is LNHDA and CDR2 SQIVND (reference sequence). The CDR3 here is CASSIGQINSPLHF. The CDR3 bases are TGTGCCAGTAGTATCGGACAGATTAATTCACCCCTCCACTTT.

This clone showed up just once. V is TRBV5-4 and J is TRBJ1-3, with TRBD1 as a possible D gene (5 bases). CDR1 and CDR2 from the germline V gene are SGHNT and YYREEE (reference sequence). Between the trimmed V and J ends, which lost 0 bases and 0 bases, there was a span of 10 bases. The CDR3 extends over 16 amino acids. The CDR3 region is CASSLGGSHSGNTIYF. CDR3 DNA: TGTGCCAGCAGCTTGGGGGGCAGCCACTCTGGAAACACCATATATTTT.

This clone came up once. This chain uses TRBV14 with TRBJ1-2; D not certain. Trimming shortened V by 1 base and J by 0 bases, and 15 bases separated the two germline ends. Germline CDR1 reads SGHDN; CDR2 reads FVKESK. The CDR3 totals 17 residues. The DNA for the CDR3 is TGTGCCAGCAGCCAAGCCCCAGGAGGCACCTCTAACTATGGCTACACCTTC. Residues: CASSQAPGGTSNYGYTF.

The V call is TRBV5-5, the J call TRBJ1-4; TRBD1 matches at 9 bases. The CDR3 has 16 residues. V lost 4 bases and J lost 3; bases outside the gene matches: 7. The V gene's germline CDR1 is SGHKS and CDR2 YYEKEE (reference sequence). The CDR3 sequence is CASSPTGDRANEKLFF. The DNA for the CDR3 is TGTGCCAGCAGCCCCACGGGGGACAGGGCTAATGAAAAACTGTTTTTT. The whole variable domain, remainder taken from reference TRBV5-5 and TRBJ1-4, is DAGVTQSPTHLIKTRGQQVTLRCSPISGHKSVSWYQQVLGQGPQFIFQYYEKEERGRGNFPDRFSARQFPNYSSELNVNALLLGDSALYLCASSPTGDRANEKLFFGSGTQLSVL.

The chain's CDR3 is CASSLSWKAGGQETQYF. The CDR3 DNA sequence: TGTGCCAGCAGCCTTTCCTGGAAGGCGGGGGGACAAGAGACCCAGTACTTC. The V and J genes are TRBV11-3 and TRBJ2-5; 8 bases are shared with TRBD2. This CDR3 contains 17 residues. The trim removed 5 bases at V and 2 bases at J, leaving 13 bases unmatched. The V gene's germline CDR1 is SGHNT and CDR2 YENEEA. Looking up the rest from reference TRBV11-3 and TRBJ2-5 gives the full variable domain: EAGVVQSPRYKIIEKKQPVAFWCNPISGHNTLYWYLQNLGQGPELLIRYENEEAVDDSQLPKDRFSAERLKGVDSTLKIQPAELGDSAVYLCASSLSWKAGGQETQYFGPGTRLLVL.

The chain is built from TRBV7-6 and TRBJ1-4, with D unresolved. V was trimmed by 5 bases and J by 5 bases, leaving 21 bases between them. The CDR3 contains 17 residues. CDR1 is SGHVS and CDR2 is FNYEAQ in the germline V gene. The CDR3 region is CASSPGAGDKLNEKLFF. As DNA, the CDR3 is TGTGCCAGCAGCCCCGGCGCAGGCGATAAATTGAATGAAAAACTGTTTTTT.

The chain employs TRBV2 and TRBJ2-7, with D unclear. Trimming left V 2 bases short and J 2 bases short, with 7 bases between. The CDR3 runs to 13 residues. Germline assignment: CDR1 SNHLY and CDR2 FYNNEI. CDR3 amino acids: CASSEPNTYEQYF. The CDR3 nucleotides read TGTGCCAGCAGTGAACCAAATACCTACGAGCAGTACTTC.

The CDR3 nucleotides read TGTGCCAGCAGCTTAGAGGGCACCGGGGAGCTGTTTTTT. Encoded protein: CASSLEGTGELFF. The chain combines TRBV11-3 with TRBJ2-2; D is ambiguous. The germline CDR1 and CDR2 sequences are SGHNT and YENEEA. V lost 0 bases, J lost 4 bases, and 3 bases lay in between. The CDR3 has 13 amino acids.

The rearrangement links TRBV2 to TRBJ1-2; no clear D gene. Germline lookup yields CDR1 SNHLY and CDR2 FYNNEI. Trimming cost V 1 base and J 3 bases, with 3 bases left between them. This CDR3 has 12 residues. The CDR3 region has the DNA TGTGCCAGCAGTGAAGAATACTATGGCTACACCTTC. The encoded protein is CASSEEYYGYTF.